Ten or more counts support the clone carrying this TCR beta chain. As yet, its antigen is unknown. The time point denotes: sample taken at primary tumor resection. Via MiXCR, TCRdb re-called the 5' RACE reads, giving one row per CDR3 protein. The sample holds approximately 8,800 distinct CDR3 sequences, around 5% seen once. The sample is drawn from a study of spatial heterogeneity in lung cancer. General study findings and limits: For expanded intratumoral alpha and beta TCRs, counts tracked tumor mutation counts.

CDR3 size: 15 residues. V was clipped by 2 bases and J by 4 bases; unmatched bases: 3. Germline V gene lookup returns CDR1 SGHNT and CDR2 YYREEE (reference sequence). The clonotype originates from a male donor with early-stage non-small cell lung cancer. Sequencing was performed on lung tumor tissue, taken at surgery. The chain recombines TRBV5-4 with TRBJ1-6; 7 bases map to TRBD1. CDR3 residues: CASSFARGYNSPLHF. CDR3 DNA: TGTGCCAGCAGCTTCGCCAGGGGGTATAATTCACCCCTCCACTTT.